Below, one T cell receptor (beta chain) is given with its context. The data were obtained in a study of tumour-infiltrating T cells in Burkitt lymphoma. As for the study in general: Productive clonality predicted overall and progression-free survival.

Trimming took 6 bases from V and 6 from J; bases not matched to a gene: 8. The CDR3 loop spans 14 amino acids. In germline, CDR1 is MNHEY, CDR2 SVGAGI. TCRdb keeps only in-frame clones here, not all; method: immunoSEQ multiplex PCR. Of about 16,000 clones listed, around four fifths are singletons. The chain has TRBV6-5 and TRBJ1-2, with 9 positions matching TRBD1. Sample: tumor tissue. The TCR was taken from a human donor with diffuse large B-cell lymphoma. The CDR3 protein is CASREQGASDGYTF. The CDR3 DNA reads as TGTGCCAGCAGGGAACAGGGGGCTAGCGATGGCTACACCTTC.